These 16 T cell receptor beta chains came from one sample sequenced in a study of T cells in localized non-small cell lung cancer. The assay was immunoSEQ multiplex PCR, and TCRdb's table has in-frame clones only and misses some. Among roughly 6,000 clones, 65% to 90% were seen once, and the ten largest hold more than 50%. The sample was peripheral blood mononuclear cells, taken before any cancer treatment. Source of these receptors: a female donor at least 60 years old with stage II lung adenocarcinoma.

This chain uses TRBV11-2 with TRBJ2-1, with D perhaps matching TRBD1 or TRBD2 (5 bases each). CDR3 length equals 14 residues. V was cut by 5 bases and J by 2 bases, with 10 bases left in between. Germline loops: CDR1 SGHAT, CDR2 FQNNGV. CDR3 bases: TGTGCCAGCAGCCTCGGGACGGCCTACAATGAGCAGTTCTTC. It specifies CASSLGTAYNEQFF.

The rearrangement links TRBV7-6 to TRBJ2-7; TRBD2 matches 9 bases. With 4 bases clipped from V and 0 bases from J, the junction kept 13 bases outside the gene matches. The CDR3 contains 18 residues. Germline V lookup: CDR1 SGHVS, CDR2 FNYEAQ. CDR3 nucleotides: TGTGCCAGCAGCTCCCAGGGCGGGAGGGCCTCCCTCTCCTACGAGCAGTACTTC. The encoded protein is CASSSQGGRASLSYEQYF.

The chain combines TRBV19 with TRBJ1-5; D remains ambiguous. CDR3 size: 10 residues. Looked up from germline, CDR1 is LNHDA and CDR2 is SQIVND (reference sequence). The V gene lost 4 bases and the J gene lost 7 bases, with 2 bases spanning the gap. The CDR3 sequence: CASSTQPQHF. The CDR3, as DNA: TGTGCCAGTAGTACCCAGCCCCAGCATTTT.

The V call is TRBV9, the J call TRBJ2-1; D ambiguous. In germline, CDR1 is SGDLS, CDR2 YYNGEE. The CDR3 runs to 12 residues. The ends were cut back, 4 bases at V and 5 bases at J, with 7 bases in the middle. The CDR3, as DNA: TGTGCCAGCAGCCCCCCCAACAATGAGCAGTTCTTC. Protein sequence: CASSPPNNEQFF.

V is TRBV5-6 and J is TRBJ1-2, with 11 nucleotides matching TRBD1. CDR3 length equals 15 residues. Looked up from germline, CDR1 is SGHDT and CDR2 is YYEEEE. J gave up 5 bases and V 3 bases, and 6 bases lay outside the gene matches. The CDR3 spells CASSSGTGGFYGYTF. CDR3 nucleotide sequence: TGTGCCAGCAGCTCGGGGACAGGGGGGTTTTATGGCTACACCTTC.

V is TRBV7-9 and J is TRBJ1-4; D may be TRBD1 (5 bases). Trimming cost V 0 bases and J 7 bases, with 9 bases left between them. The CDR3 totals 14 residues. Germline V gene sequence: CDR1 SEHNR, CDR2 FQNEAQ (reference sequence). As DNA, the CDR3 is TGTGCCAGCAGCTTAGCAGGGGTGGCTGAAAAACTGTTTTTT. Protein product: CASSLAGVAEKLFF.

The V call is TRBV7-3, the J call TRBJ2-1; D ambiguous. Germline V gene lookup returns CDR1 SGHTA and CDR2 FQGTGA. This CDR3 comprises 14 residues. Trimming took off 2 bases at V and 3 bases at J, with 8 bases between the two ends. CDR3: CASSLEGNYNEQFF. CDR3 nucleotides: TGTGCCAGCAGCTTAGAAGGGAACTACAATGAGCAGTTCTTC. Drawing the rest from reference TRBV7-3 and TRBJ2-1, the complete variable domain is GAGVSQTPSNKVTEKGKYVELRCDPISGHTALYWYRQSLGQGPEFLIYFQGTGAADDSGLPNDRFFAVRPEGSVSTLKIQRTERGDSAVYLCASSLEGNYNEQFFGPGTRLTVL.

This chain connects TRBV4-2 to TRBJ1-1; D call uncertain. The CDR3 extends over 13 amino acids. The germline CDR1 and CDR2 sequences are LGHNA and YNFKEQ. V gave up 0 bases and J gave up 7 bases, with 9 bases separating them. For the CDR3, the DNA is TGTGCCAGCAGCCAAGAGTTGGCCCGTGAAGCTTTCTTT. Protein sequence: CASSQELAREAFF.

J is TRBJ1-1 and V is TRBV27; D not resolved. From germline, CDR1 is MNHEY and CDR2 SMNVEV (reference sequence). The CDR3 has 14 amino acids. Trimming cost V 1 base and J 6 bases, with 12 bases left between them. In nucleotides, the CDR3 is TGTGCCAGCAGTTTATTCCGCGGAGTAGCTGAAGCTTTCTTT. It encodes CASSLFRGVAEAFF.

The chain combines TRBV5-3 with TRBJ1-4; no reliable D call. TRBV5-3 is an ORF; its function is uncertain. The ends were cut back, 1 base at V and 0 bases at J, with 7 bases in the middle. This CDR3 contains 15 residues. The CDR3 DNA reads as TGTGCCAGAAGCTTGATGCCTGCAACTAATGAAAAACTGTTTTTT. This codes for CARSLMPATNEKLFF.

This sequence joins TRBV12-5 and TRBJ2-7; D gene ambiguous. The CDR3 totals 10 residues. CDR1 is LGHNT and CDR2 is FRNRAP in the germline V gene. CDR3 DNA sequence: TGTGCCCGTGGTTCCTACGAGCAGTACGTC. Translated, it gives CARGSYEQYV.

V is TRBV6-5 and J is TRBJ2-2, with 8 positions matching TRBD2. Germline V CDR1 and CDR2: MNHEY, SVGAGI. V was pared by 8 bases and J by 4 bases, with 9 bases of the junction left unmatched. The CDR3 length is 15 residues. CDR3 sequence (DNA): TGTGCCAGCGGACGGGAGGGCCCGAGCACCGGGGAGCTGTTTTTT. Its translation is CASGREGPSTGELFF.

This sequence joins TRBV6-4 and TRBJ2-1; TRBD2 matches at 9 bases. The CDR3 contains 17 residues. V was pared by 0 bases and J by 4 bases, with 7 bases of the junction left unmatched. Germline V gene sequence: CDR1 MRHNA, CDR2 SNTAGT. DNA of the CDR3: TGTGCCAGCAGTGACTCCTCTAGCGGGATTTCTTACAATGAGCAGTTCTTC. Its protein is CASSDSSSGISYNEQFF.

This chain connects TRBV29-1 to TRBJ2-5, with 8 positions matching TRBD1. The V gene end was trimmed by 5 bases and the J gene end by 3 bases; junction bases not matched to a gene: 11. CDR1 and CDR2 from the germline V gene are SQVTM and ANQGSEA. This CDR3 has 15 amino acids. CDR3: CSVLLTGVREETQYF. The DNA of the CDR3 is TGCAGCGTTCTACTGACAGGGGTAAGAGAAGAGACCCAGTACTTC. Full variable domain (remainder filled in from reference TRBV29-1 and TRBJ2-5): SAVISQKPSRDICQRGTSLTIQCQVDSQVTMMFWYRQQPGQSLTLIATANQGSEATYESGFVIDKFPISRPNLTFSTLTVSNMSPEDSSIYLCSVLLTGVREETQYFGPGTRLLVL.

J is TRBJ2-5 and V is TRBV7-9; 11 bases are a match to TRBD2. This CDR3 is built from 14 residues. J gave up 4 bases and V 5 bases, and 3 bases lay outside the gene matches. Germline assignment: CDR1 SEHNR and CDR2 FQNEAQ (reference sequence). The CDR3 protein is CASSPGLAGETQYF. The CDR3 region has the DNA TGTGCCAGCAGCCCAGGACTAGCGGGAGAGACCCAGTACTTC.

The rearrangement joins TRBV5-1 to TRBJ2-3, with unresolved D. The CDR3 length is 14 residues. Per the germline V gene, CDR1 is SGHRS and CDR2 is YFSETQ. The V and J ends lost 3 bases and 2 bases respectively, with 10 bases between them. CDR3 region: CASSSSSHTDTQYF. CDR3 coding DNA: TGCGCCAGCAGCTCCTCCTCCCACACAGATACGCAGTATTTT.